A selection of T cell receptor beta chains follows, all from one sample in a study of early T cells in non-severe SARS-CoV-2 infection. TCRdb redid the calling of the 5' RACE reads with MiXCR, one entry per CDR3 protein. This sample has nearly 30,000 distinct CDR3 sequences, with less than 7.5% found just once. The material sequenced was whole blood. The receptors stem from an adult who was a healthcare worker with PCR-confirmed SARS-CoV-2 infection or an uninfected control (not recorded which). Both conserved end residues are part of each CDR3. A D gene is named only where the DNA matches it firmly. A row's size may be missing; if present it is once, few, many or a size class.

TRBV4-2	NA	TRBJ2-3	16	few	TGTGCCAGCAGCCCGACAGCCCAGGGGAGCACAGATACGCAGTATTTT	CASSPTAQGSTDTQYF
TRBV9	NA	TRBJ2-3	16	many	TGTGCCAGCAGCGTAGCCCCCTACCAAAGCACAGATACGCAGTATTTT	CASSVAPYQSTDTQYF
TRBV20-1	NA	TRBJ2-1	14	few	TGCAGTGCTCCCGGGCAGGGGGGCTACAATGAGCAGTTCTTC	CSAPGQGGYNEQFF
TRBV7-2	NA	TRBJ1-6	15	many	TGTGCCAGCAGCTTAAGAACGGTACTAAATTCACCCCTCCACTTT	CASSLRTVLNSPLHF
TRBV4-2	NA	TRBJ1-4	12	few	TGTGCCAGCTCTACGTTGGAGGGAAAACTGTTTTTT	CASSTLEGKLFF
TRBV4-3	TRBD1	TRBJ2-1	17	few	TGCGCCAGCAGCCAAGATCGACAGGGGTATGGGTACAATGAGCAGTTCTTC	CASSQDRQGYGYNEQFF
TRBV4-2	NA	TRBJ2-7	15	many	TGTGCCAGCAGCCAAGGGGTAGGGGGCTCCTACGAGCAGTACTTC	CASSQGVGGSYEQYF
TRBV9	NA	TRBJ1-1	15	many	TGTGCCAGCAGCGCCGGTACAGATGGACGCACTGAAGCTTTCTTT	CASSAGTDGRTEAFF
TRBV27	NA	TRBJ1-5	16	many	TGTGCCAGCGGTCCTTCCCCGGGGCAGCGCAATCAGCCCCAGCATTTT	CASGPSPGQRNQPQHF
TRBV6-2/TRBV6-3	NA	TRBJ2-6	16	NA	TGTGCCAGCAAGGGAGCATTAAGCTCTGGGGCCAACGTCCTGACTTTC	CASKGALSSGANVLTF
TRBV7-3	NA	TRBJ2-1	14	medium-sized	TGTGCCAGCAGCTTAAAGGTGACTCACAATGAGCAGTTCTTC	CASSLKVTHNEQFF
TRBV28	NA	TRBJ1-2	14	few	TGTGCCAGCAGTCCCCAGTCGGACAGTAGTGGCTACACCTTC	CASSPQSDSSGYTF
TRBV7-9	TRBD2	TRBJ2-3	16	NA	TGTGCCAGCAGCTTGGGACTAGCGGGACTCCCAGATACGCAGTATTTT	CASSLGLAGLPDTQYF
TRBV18	TRBD1	TRBJ1-1	12	NA	TGTGCCAGCTCACTCACAGGGGATGAAGCTTTCTTT	CASSLTGDEAFF
TRBV11-2	NA	TRBJ1-6	15	few	TGTGCCAGCAGCTTGCAGGAATGGGGTAATTCACCCCTCCACTTT	CASSLQEWGNSPLHF
TRBV24-1	TRBD2	TRBJ2-1	14	NA	TGTGCCACCAGTGGCCGGGGGGTGGCGCATGAGCAGTTCTTC	CATSGRGVAHEQFF
TRBV4-1	NA	TRBJ2-3	15	many	TGCGCCAGCAGCCAAGACTGGGTGAGCACAGATACGCAGTATTTT	CASSQDWVSTDTQYF
TRBV27	NA	TRBJ2-1	15	many	TGTGCCAGCAGTTTATTAGCGTACCAGGACAATGAGCAGTTCTTC	CASSLLAYQDNEQFF
TRBV28	TRBD1	TRBJ2-5	14	many	TGTGCCAGCAAAGGGACAGGGGTTCCCGAGACCCAGTACTTC	CASKGTGVPETQYF
TRBV7-3	NA	TRBJ2-3	14	few	TGTGCCAGCAGCTTAGGGCTAGCAGGAGATACGCAGTATTTT	CASSLGLAGDTQYF
TRBV9	NA	TRBJ1-2	14	many	TGTGCCAGCAGCCCTAGCTCAGGGGCTAGGGGCTACACCTTC	CASSPSSGARGYTF
TRBV20-1	TRBD1	TRBJ1-4	13	many	TGCAGTGCTTCGACAGGGTTCTACGAAAAACTGTTTTTT	CSASTGFYEKLFF
TRBV24-1	TRBD2	TRBJ2-3	16	many	TGTGCCACCAGTGATTTTGGCGGGGGGGCCGCAGATACGCAGTATTTT	CATSDFGGGAADTQYF
TRBV7-2	NA	TRBJ2-2	16	many	TGTGCCAGCAGCTTAAGGTCTGGGCAGGATTCCGGGGAGCTGTTTTTT	CASSLRSGQDSGELFF
TRBV28	NA	TRBJ2-1	13	few	TGTGCCAGCAGTCCCCCCAAAAACAATGAGCAGTTCTTC	CASSPPKNNEQFF
TRBV5-1	NA	TRBJ2-7	13	NA	TGCGCCAGCAGCTTGGCTTTTGGGAGCGAGCAGTACTTC	CASSLAFGSEQYF
TRBV10-3	NA	TRBJ1-3	15	many	TGTGCCATCAGTGAGGTTAGGGCGGCTGGAAACACCATATATTTT	CAISEVRAAGNTIYF
TRBV27	NA	TRBJ2-1	14	few	TGTGCCAGCAGTTTAGACGGGGGCTACAATGAGCAGTTCTTC	CASSLDGGYNEQFF
TRBV7-2	TRBD1	TRBJ2-7	15	NA	TGTGCCAGCAGCTTTGACAGGGGTTCGGTCCACGAGCAGTACTTC	CASSFDRGSVHEQYF
TRBV2	NA	TRBJ2-7	13	medium-sized	TGTGCCAGCAGTGTCGCAGACTTCTACGAGCAGTACTTC	CASSVADFYEQYF
TRBV18	NA	TRBJ2-5	15	many	TGTGCCAGCTCACCACCCGACCGATACCAAGAGACCCAGTACTTC	CASSPPDRYQETQYF
TRBV15	NA	TRBJ2-1	18	many	TGTGCCACCAGCAGAGCATCGCGGGGTAATAAGCCCCGTAATGAGCAGTTCTTC	CATSRASRGNKPRNEQFF
TRBV7-8	NA	TRBJ2-3	13	NA	TGTGCCAGCAGCTTAGTAGGGTCAGATACGCAGTATTTT	CASSLVGSDTQYF
TRBV6-2/TRBV6-3	NA	TRBJ1-6	15	NA	TGTGCCAGCAGTGAAGGACAGAGGTATAATTCACCCCTCCACTTT	CASSEGQRYNSPLHF
TRBV6-5	NA	TRBJ1-2	15	many	TGTGCCAGCAGTTACACCTCCGACAGCCTCTATGGCTACACCTTC	CASSYTSDSLYGYTF
TRBV11-2	NA	TRBJ1-2	13	few	TGTGCCAGCAGCCTAGGACACGCATTTGGCTACACCTTC	CASSLGHAFGYTF
TRBV4-3	NA	TRBJ2-5	15	NA	TGCGCCAGCAGCCAAGATAGGGCAAATCAAGAGACCCAGTACTTC	CASSQDRANQETQYF
TRBV6-2/TRBV6-3	NA	TRBJ2-2	13	many	TGTGCCAGCAGCCTTACGAACACCGGGGAGCTGTTTTTT	CASSLTNTGELFF
TRBV11-2	NA	TRBJ2-7	14	many	TGTGCCAGCAGCTTATTTCTCGGCGGGGACGAGCAGTACTTC	CASSLFLGGDEQYF
TRBV6-6	NA	TRBJ1-1	15	many	TGTGCCAGCAGTTACGTCCTAGGGGAGAACACTGAAGCTTTCTTT	CASSYVLGENTEAFF
TRBV7-9	TRBD2	TRBJ2-1	13	NA	TGTGCCAGCAGCTTAGGAGCGGGAAATGAGCAGTTCTTC	CASSLGAGNEQFF